This T cell receptor beta chain was sequenced in a study of blood T cell repertoires in COVID-19 (dated by TCRdb to the early 2020s). About the full investigation: Samples from collaborators originated in the United States, Italy and Spain and spanned both the acute and convalescent phases of COVID-19. The prospective study material was composed of cDNA or gDNA derived from T cells, B-cell-depleted T cells, or PBMCs. The dataset comprised deeply sampled blood TCRbeta repertoires from subjects exposed to, actively infected with, or recovered from COVID-19. The repertoires were made available in a free public database intended to serve as a resource for research on the immune response to SARS-CoV-2. The samples were drawn from two sources: the first 160 participants of the ongoing ImmuneRACE study, and fewer than 1,500 subjects contributed by 6 global collaborators. Sample metadata almost always included a de-identified subject ID, COVID-19 status, age in years and sex. Where available, HLA class I and class II types were obtained from metadata supplied by the sample provider rather than from assay-based typing.

CDR1 MDHEN and CDR2 SYDVKM were looked up in the germline V gene. Including cysteine and phenylalanine, the CDR3 has 14 amino acids. The kept DNA is CDR3 alone, 42 bases in frame from the first base. Here V drops 6 bases and J drops 4 bases, and the junction holds 5 bases not matched to any gene. TCRbeta CDR3 regions were amplified from genomic DNA by means of the immunoSEQ Assay, a bias-controlled multiplex PCR. The authors' pipeline ran thus. Nucleated cell counts per sample were estimated from amplification of reference gene primers within the assay. To quantify the absolute abundance of each unique TCRbeta CDR3 rearrangement, sequence reads were collapsed and filtered. Productive Simpson clonality was computed per sample as the square root of Simpson's diversity index over productive rearrangements. TCRdb mirrors the immuneACCESS table, restricted to in-frame sequences. Some clones are absent from its copies; in checked studies, under half trace to an unresolved V gene, and the reason for the others is unknown. V, J and clone size were drawn from that table, and D and trimming were deduced from the DNA. The sample has about 430,000 clones on record, roughly 90% of them singletons. Jointly, the top ten make up 1.2% to 1.5% of the sample.

Enrolling through a virtual design, the prospective study's participants ranged in age from roughly 18 to 95 years and lived across around 25 United States geographic areas. To assign participants to cohorts, the prospective study relied on clinical history that participants themselves reported in a screening survey and a study questionnaire. Exposed participants had been in contact, within 2 weeks of entering the study, with a person who had a PCR-confirmed or clinician-diagnosed case of COVID-19. Mobile phlebotomists in the prospective study collected whole blood, serum and a nasopharyngeal or oropharyngeal swab from every participant. Participants in the prospective study had the option to provide additional blood draws and questionnaires over a roughly two-month period. Before DNA extraction, blood samples from the prospective study were shipped at room temperature or frozen. On the study overall, not on this receptor specifically: How much clinical and demographic metadata was included differed by source and by participant, and the metadata was provided uncurated.

As regards this clone: Its antigen is unknown. Base qualities are not recorded, but no much larger clone differs from it by a single base.

This receptor was identified in a woman between 18 and 29 years old who had been exposed to COVID-19. The sequence is built from TRBV28 and TRBJ2-1, and 8 junction bases match TRBD2. Sequencing was done on a sample of PBMCs or T cells enriched from blood (not recorded which). This receptor has the CDR3 CASRSGGVYNEQFF. Here is the DNA: TGTGCCAGCAGGTCGGGAGGGGTATACAATGAGCAGTTCTTC.